This T cell receptor (beta chain) was observed in a study of blood T cells in healthy people across ages. For every donor, a draw yielded 7.5 to 10 milliliters of peripheral blood. Total RNA was extracted at no less than 5.5 micrograms per sample. For the second PCR, which ran for about 7 to 12 cycles, a sample-barcoded 5' primer and a J-beta primer mix were used. Tagging of each cDNA molecule was performed by a template-switch adaptor with 12 random nucleotides. Each CDR3 protein is one row after TCRdb ran MiXCR on the 5' RACE reads. The profile shows more than 500,000 distinct CDR3 sequences, around a quarter of them singletons. Germline V gene lookup returns CDR1 SGHDN and CDR2 FVKESK. This CDR3 spans 15 amino acids. V was pared by 0 bases and J by 6 bases, with 14 bases between. The same data also went into a second study, on T cells of mothers and their children.

The sequence was obtained from a boy aged 2 to 9 in good health. This chain joins TRBV14 and TRBJ1-1, with D unclear. Sequencing was done on a sample of blood. CDR3 nucleotide sequence: TGTGCCAGCAGCCAAGAAAGAAACCGGATCGCTGAAGCTTTCTTT. It codes for CASSQERNRIAEAFF. The full variable domain, completed using reference TRBV14 and TRBJ1-1, is EAGVTQFPSHSVIEKGQTVTLRCDPISGHDNLYWYRRVMGKEIKFLLHFVKESKQDESGMPNNRFLAERTGGTYSTLKVQPAELEDSGVYFCASSQERNRIAEAFFGQGTRLTVV.